This T cell receptor beta chain was captured in a study of T cells in Graves' hyperthyroidism and ophthalmopathy (dated by TCRdb to about 2019). Regarding the research as a whole: Peripheral blood was collected at initial diagnosis, before any treatment. To identify TCR V-J signatures that set the groups apart, the researchers used a discovery cohort of about a hundred patients, made up of about 44 with Graves' ophthalmopathy and 57 with stable Graves' hyperthyroidism. Whether ophthalmopathy could be predicted prospectively was tested in an independent validation cohort made up of roughly 19 hyperthyroidism patients plus 17 patients who later progressed to ophthalmopathy. The roughly 99 discovery patients were divided at random into training and test sets in a 7:3 ratio. Thyroid tissue and blood T-cell repertoires from six Graves' hyperthyroidism patients were also compared in the study. Following sampling, methimazole starting at 30 mg daily was given to hyperthyroidism patients, and high-dose intravenous methylprednisolone was given to ophthalmopathy patients. TCR Vbeta CDR3 sequencing of 130 to 150 peripheral blood samples (43 ophthalmopathy, about 80 hyperthyroidism and roughly 17 progressor patients) is reported in the paper.

The TCR beta CDR3 regions were amplified from RNA transcripts. The TCR CDR3 was subjected to a first round of RT-PCR using the HTBI primer set and the Qiagen OneStep RT-PCR kit. A second multiplex PCR round built the libraries, followed by size selection and purification. Sequencing of the libraries was done on an Illumina HiSeq2000 using paired-end 100 bp reads. In the original analysis: SOAPnuke was used to process the raw data, throwing out any read that contained adapters or uncalled bases, had a mean Phred below 15, or lacked an exact constant-primer or identifier match. COPE v1.2.5 was used to merge the high-quality paired reads, and each unique nucleotide sequence was defined as a clonotype. MiTCR v1.1 was used to align the clonotypes against IMGT TRBV, TRBD and TRBJ reference segments. Only V-J combinations with frequency above 0.0001, covering about 99% of repertoires, were analysed. The TCS score was defined as F50 (clonal expansion) divided by E x V (chaos), with BLOSUM62-based TCRdist calculated between CDR3 peptides within each V-J. Welch's t-statistics and random forest reduced around 550 V-J features to 13, which were used in a naive Bayes classifier (R e1071). Using fastp at Q25 and MiXCR, TCRdb reprocessed the public reads and kept productive beta chains. Each CDR3 protein appears once, grouped with its most common genes and DNA. None of the V and J calls come from the authors' own analysis; TCRdb made them. The sample contains 500,000 or so distinct CDR3 sequences, roughly 17% of them found a single time. 17% of the sample is held by the ten biggest clonotypes.

CDR1 MDHEN and CDR2 SYDVKM were looked up in the germline V gene. The trim is 5 bases for V and 2 bases for J, with a gap of 14 bases between the germline ends. The CDR3 contains 15 residues, cysteine and phenylalanine counted. Only CDR3 DNA is held: 45 bases, read in frame from base 1. Ophthalmopathy patients had moderately to severely active disease, Clinical Activity Score of at least 3, NOSPECS grade of at least 4, and duration under 3 months. Patients with uncontrolled infections, other autoimmune diseases, pregnancy or lactation were excluded. Diagnoses were established on the basis of clinical symptoms, serum thyroxine and TRAb, thyroid ultrasound, and orbital computed tomography. Ficoll-Paque density gradient centrifugation was used to isolate PBMCs from about 10 ml of fresh peripheral blood. Total RNA was extracted using Trizol reagent, and RNA quality was assessed on an Agilent 2100 Bioanalyzer.

Study-wide findings and limitations: During validation, the model predicted progression to ophthalmopathy a median of around 7 months ahead of onset, with 70.59% sensitivity and almost 75% specificity. Sample size was not statistically predetermined, and blinding of investigators to group allocation was not performed. A 13 V-J signature model separated ophthalmopathy from stable hyperthyroidism, with around 90% sensitivity and roughly 82% specificity in cross-validation and 80%/75% in testing. Most expanded thyroid clonotypes (frequency above 0.001) were also detected in blood, suggesting blood repertoires may reflect thyroid immune responses.

This clonotype has a count of ten or more. Its specific antigen is unknown. No much larger clonotype is one base removed from it; base qualities were not supplied. The sequenced sample was blood. The receptor was derived from a young woman with Graves' ophthalmopathy. Recombination connected TRBV28 to TRBJ2-3, with the D gene call left open. The nucleotide sequence is TGTGCCAGCAGTCTAAGGTCCCTTGCCACAGATACGCAGTATTTT. The encoded protein is CASSLRSLATDTQYF.